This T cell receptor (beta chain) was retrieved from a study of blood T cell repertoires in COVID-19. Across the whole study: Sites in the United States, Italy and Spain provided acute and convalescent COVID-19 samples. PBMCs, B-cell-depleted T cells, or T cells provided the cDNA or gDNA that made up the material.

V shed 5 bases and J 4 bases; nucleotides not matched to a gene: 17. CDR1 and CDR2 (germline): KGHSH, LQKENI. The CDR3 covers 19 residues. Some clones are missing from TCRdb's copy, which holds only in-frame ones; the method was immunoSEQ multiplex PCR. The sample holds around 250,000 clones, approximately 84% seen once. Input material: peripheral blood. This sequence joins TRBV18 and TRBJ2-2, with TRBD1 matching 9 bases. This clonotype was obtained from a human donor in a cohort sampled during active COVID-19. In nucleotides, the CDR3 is TGTGCCAGCTCAACGACCCGGACAGGGGTATCTCCGAGCACCGGGGAGCTGTTTTTT. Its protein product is CASSTTRTGVSPSTGELFF. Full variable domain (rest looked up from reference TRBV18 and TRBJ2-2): NAGVMQNPRHLVRRRGQEARLRCSPMKGHSHVYWYRQLPEEGLKFMVYLQKENIIDESGMPKERFSAEFPKEGPSILRIQQVVRGDSAAYFCASSTTRTGVSPSTGELFFGEGSRLTVL.